This T cell receptor beta chain was sequenced for a study of T cell changes during pregnancy in multiple sclerosis. The CDR3 is made up of 11 amino acids. Between the trimmed V and J ends, which lost 10 bases and 6 bases, there was a span of 11 bases. Germline V CDR1 and CDR2: MNHNS, SASEGT. The data were produced by immunoSEQ multiplex PCR, yet TCRdb's version contains in-frame clones alone and is incomplete. The sample has about 40,000 clones, 88% seen once. The sequence derives from a female donor in good health, enrolled as a control in a pregnancy study. The source was peripheral blood, collected in the first trimester of pregnancy. This chain joins TRBV6-1 and TRBJ2-3, with D possibly being TRBD1 (6 bases). The CDR3 spells CANSQGDTQYF. In nucleotides, the CDR3 is TGTGCCAATTCCCAGGGGGATACGCAGTATTTT.